This T cell receptor beta chain was captured in a study of neurological immune-mediated disorders. Study-wide findings and caveats: TCR clonal expansion peaked in HTLV-1-associated myelopathy patients and was lowest in multiple sclerosis patients.

This clonotype was counted ten times or more. Its antigen is currently unknown. The CDR3 consists of 14 residues. The germline CDR1 and CDR2 sequences are MGHRA and YSYEKL. Trimming removed 6 bases at V and 12 bases at J, with 18 bases between. Each TCR transcript was tagged with a 10-nucleotide random UMI during 5'RACE. One entry per CDR3 protein results from TCRdb running MiXCR on the 5' RACE reads. The repertoire consists of some 4,500 distinct CDR3 sequences, with 20% to 30% occurring once and the leading ten covering 44%. The sorted libraries started from some 970,000 CD4+ or CD8+ T cells. The sample comprised CD8+ T cells from blood. The chain employs TRBV4-1 and TRBJ2-6; perhaps TRBD1 as D (7 bases). This receptor was identified in a woman aged 55-69 years with HTLV-1-associated myelopathy (HAM/TSP). The CDR3 coding sequence is TGCGCCAGCAGTGGGGAGGCAGGGGGAACCGTCCTGACTTTC. The encoded protein is CASSGEAGGTVLTF.